This is a list of T cell receptor beta chains from one sample in a study of PD-1 blockade in classical Hodgkin lymphoma. Profiling relied on immunoSEQ multiplex PCR, and the TCRdb table lists in-frame clones only, not all of them. This sample has 15,000 to 20,000 clones, with less than 85% found just once. Sequenced material: CD4+ T cells from blood, taken before the fourth cycle of nivolumab. The receptor source for this set is a human donor with classical Hodgkin lymphoma. CDR3s include the opening cysteine and the closing phenylalanine or tryptophan. A D gene is named only where the DNA matches it firmly. The size of a clone is reported for some rows only, either as once, few or many, or as a class for expanded clones.

size: -
J: TRBJ2-7
D: TRBD2
V: TRBV5-5
DNA: TGTGCCAGCAGTCGGACTAGCGGGAGCTCCTACGAGCAGTACTTC
CDR3: CASSRTSGSSYEQYF

size: -
J: TRBJ2-5
D: TRBD1
V: TRBV15
DNA: TGTGCCACCAGCAGCGGACAGGGGCATAGGGAGACCCAGTACTTC
CDR3: CATSSGQGHRETQYF

size: -
J: TRBJ2-2
D: -
V: TRBV5-1
DNA: TGCGCCAGCAGCTTACGCAGGGACTCGAACACCGGGGAGCTGTTTTTT
CDR3: CASSLRRDSNTGELFF

size: few
J: TRBJ2-2
D: TRBD2
V: TRBV19
DNA: TGTGCCAGTAGTATAAAAGGCCCCGGGGGGGTCGGGGAGCTGTTTTTT
CDR3: CASSIKGPGGVGELFF

size: -
J: TRBJ1-2
D: TRBD1
V: TRBV6-6
DNA: TGTGCCCTATCCCCCCGGGACAGCCGCTATGGCTACACCTTC
CDR3: CALSPRDSRYGYTF

size: once
J: TRBJ1-3
D: TRBD1
V: TRBV28
DNA: TGTGCCAGCAGTGGGGACAGTATCCGCTCTGGAAACACCATATATTTT
CDR3: CASSGDSIRSGNTIYF

size: -
J: TRBJ1-3
D: TRBD1
V: TRBV13
DNA: TGTGCCAGCAGCCCTGACAGGGTTGGAAACACCATATATTTT
CDR3: CASSPDRVGNTIYF

size: -
J: TRBJ1-2
D: -
V: TRBV27
DNA: TGTGCCAGCAGTCCAAGCGGGGTCTATGGCTACACCTTC
CDR3: CASSPSGVYGYTF

size: -
J: TRBJ2-7
D: TRBD2
V: TRBV4-1
DNA: TGCGCCAGCAGCCAGACTCTAGCGGCTGTGGGCTACGAGCAGTACTTC
CDR3: CASSQTLAAVGYEQYF

size: -
J: TRBJ2-5
D: -
V: TRBV30
DNA: TGTGCCTGGAGTGTACTCCCAGCGGGCCTAGGGACCCAGTACTTC
CDR3: CAWSVLPAGLGTQYF

size: -
J: TRBJ1-1
D: -
V: TRBV6-5
DNA: TGTGCCAGCAAGGTTGGGAACACTGAAGCTTTCTTT
CDR3: CASKVGNTEAFF